This record covers a single T cell receptor (beta chain). It has no known antigen specificity. No clone much larger than this one lies a single base away; base qualities are absent. Patients with autoimmune disease history or receiving systemic immunosuppression were excluded from the trial. In every dose cohort, peripheral blood was drawn for TCR sequencing at baseline, cycle 4 day 1, and cycle 7 day 1. The samples were drawn from a first-in-human, open-label, multicenter phase I dose-escalation trial of ivuxolimab. The trial enrolled adults with locally advanced or metastatic head and neck squamous cell, hepatocellular, melanoma or renal cell carcinoma. Before TCR sequencing, CD4+ T cells and CD8+ T cells were sorted from peripheral blood as separate populations. Compared with germline, V lacks 2 bases and J lacks 4 bases; bases without a gene match: 12. The CDR3 sequence holds 18 residues, the cysteine and phenylalanine included. Just CDR3 DNA is preserved here, 54 bases in frame from base 1. The germline V gene yields KGHSH for CDR1 and LQKENI for CDR2.

The entry originates in a study of OX40 agonist ivuxolimab in advanced cancers. At the level of the whole study: Ivuxolimab was an agonistic, fully human IgG2 monoclonal antibody directed against OX40 (CD134), a costimulatory receptor. Intravenous ivuxolimab was administered to patients every 2 weeks at six dose levels: 0.01, 0.1, 0.3, 1.5, 3 and 10 mg/kg. Of the 50 to 55 patients in dose escalation, 19 had hepatocellular carcinoma, around 15 had melanoma, 9 had renal cell carcinoma and 9 had head and neck cancer. In the dose-escalation cohort, over 65% of patients were male, and the mean age was approximately 64 years, with a range of about 20 to 79. Prior anti-PD-1, anti-PD-L1 or anti-CTLA-4 therapy was permitted, and checkpoint inhibitors had been received by around 39% of dose-escalation patients. Three dose-escalation patients achieved partial responses, one with hepatocellular carcinoma and two with cutaneous melanoma. Peripheral TCRbeta sequencing aimed to test whether ivuxolimab altered TCR sequence diversity and caused clonal T-cell expansion. The monotherapy dose-escalation portion (N of about 57 patients) of the phase I ivuxolimab trial is reported in the paper.

What the research found in general, with its limitations: At doses of 0.1 to 3.0 mg/kg, clonal expansion of both CD4+ and CD8+ blood T cells was observed from baseline to week 6. The antigen specificity of the peripheral T cells that underwent clonal expansion was not determined. After ivuxolimab, CD8+ T cells had more expanded clones than CD4+ T cells on average. Low levels of normalized T-cell clonal expansion were also seen in some patients who did not respond. Partial responders in the 0.1-3.0 mg/kg groups had among the lowest normalized peripheral clonal expansion, especially among CD8+ T cells.

To sequence the TCRbeta CDR3 region, genomic DNA was isolated from the sorted cells. The immunoSEQ Assay was used for sequencing of TCRbeta CDR3 regions. TCRdb provides this immuneACCESS table in a form limited to in-frame rearrangements. Some clones are lacking; in checked studies, under half of them reflect an unresolved V gene, and why the rest are absent is not known. The sample table contains about 58,000 clones; only one count was recorded for about 86% of them. The ten largest clones represent about 1% of the sample. The sequence came from an adult with an advanced solid tumor such as melanoma, head and neck, liver or kidney cancer. The rearrangement combines TRBV18 with TRBJ2-2; TRBD1 matches 8 bases in the middle. Material: CD4+ or CD8+ T cells sorted from blood, obtained in a trial of the OX40 agonist ivuxolimab. The DNA sequence is given as TGTGCCAGCTCACCATGGATTCAGGGGGCGCCGGGCACCGGGGAGCTGTTTTTT. Its translation reads: CASSPWIQGAPGTGELFF. Extended through the reference TRBV18 and TRBJ2-2 proteins, this CDR3 yields the full variable domain: NAGVMQNPRHLVRRRGQEARLRCSPMKGHSHVYWYRQLPEEGLKFMVYLQKENIIDESGMPKERFSAEFPKEGPSILRIQQVVRGDSAAYFCASSPWIQGAPGTGELFFGEGSRLTVL.